Shown below are 7 T cell receptor beta chains from a single sample sequenced in a study of control samples from healthy donors and cancer patients. Some clones are missing from TCRdb's copy, which holds only in-frame ones; the method was immunoSEQ multiplex PCR. This table has approximately 230,000 clones, roughly 87% appearing once. The sequencing input was PBMCs. The receptor source for this set is a woman aged 55-75 years with lung cancer.

This chain uses TRBV18 with TRBJ2-3; possible D gene TRBD2, 6 bases. The V gene lost 6 bases and the J gene lost 6 bases, with 25 bases spanning the gap. Germline V gene lookup returns CDR1 KGHSH and CDR2 LQKENI. The CDR3 covers 17 residues. Here the CDR3 reads CASSLTAGLSTSDTQYF. The CDR3 coding sequence is TGTGCCAGCTCTCTTACGGCGGGACTTTCGACTTCTGATACGCAGTATTTT.

The chain has TRBV5-8 and TRBJ1-2; maybe TRBD1 (5 bases). CDR1 SGHTS and CDR2 YDEGEE come from the germline V gene. Trimming left V 1 base short and J 4 bases short, with 11 bases between. This CDR3 region has 14 residues. This CDR3 is CASSLRGLTYGYTF. The CDR3 DNA sequence: TGTGCCAGCAGCTTGAGGGGCCTTACCTATGGCTACACCTTC.

The table lists this clone with a few counts. This rearrangement joins TRBV4-1 to TRBJ2-1; TRBD2 aligns across 8 bases. Germline-derived CDR1 and CDR2 are MGHRA and YSYEKL. The CDR3 is 17 residues long. V was pared by 3 bases and J by 8 bases, with 15 bases of the junction left unmatched. CDR3 protein: CASSQTGRGGGKDEQFF. Written as DNA, the CDR3 is TGCGCCAGCAGCCAGACTGGGCGGGGCGGGGGGAAGGATGAGCAGTTCTTC.

The chain joins TRBV4-2 to TRBJ1-3; no clear D. The germline V gene has CDR1 LGHNA and CDR2 YNFKEQ. V was clipped by 0 bases and J by 3 bases, with 15 bases between them. The CDR3 runs to 17 residues. DNA of the CDR3: TGTGCCAGCAGCCAAGAGGGTGGACGGTCACTTGGAAACACCATATATTTT. Protein product: CASSQEGGRSLGNTIYF.

The V and J genes are TRBV28 and TRBJ2-7; a possible D gene is TRBD2 (6 bases). The V end lost 3 bases, the J end lost 0 bases, and 12 bases lay between the germline ends. The CDR3 is 15 residues long. Germline loops: CDR1 MDHEN, CDR2 SYDVKM. Here the CDR3 DNA reads TGTGCCAGCAGTTTCCTAGCGCGCCTCTCCTACGAGCAGTACTTC. Encoded protein: CASSFLARLSYEQYF.

V gene TRBV5-1 combines with J gene TRBJ2-3; 13 bases are shared with TRBD2. Germline V gene data show CDR1 as SGHRS and CDR2 as YFSETQ. This CDR3 has 16 residues. V was pared by 4 bases and J by 3 bases, with 5 bases of the junction left unmatched. The CDR3 nucleotides are TGCGCCAGCAGCGGGGAGGGACTAGCGGGGACAGATACGCAGTATTTT. Translating it yields CASSGEGLAGTDTQYF. The full variable domain, rest sourced from reference TRBV5-1 and TRBJ2-3, is KAGVTQTPRYLIKTRGQQVTLSCSPISGHRSVSWYQQTPGQGLQFLFEYFSETQRNKGNFPGRFSGRQFSNSRSEMNVSTLELGDSALYLCASSGEGLAGTDTQYFGPGTRLTVL.

In this sample, this clone turned up a few times. The chain carries TRBV20-1 and TRBJ2-3, with 9 bases matching TRBD1. The CDR3 consists of 15 residues. V lost 3 bases, J lost 3 bases, and 7 bases stayed unmatched. Germline V gives CDR1 DFQATT, CDR2 SNEGSKA (reference sequence). The CDR3 loop is CSASDPGQGTDTQYF. The CDR3, as DNA: TGCAGTGCTAGTGACCCAGGACAGGGGACAGATACGCAGTATTTT.